These 2 T cell receptor beta chains originate from one sample sequenced in a study of blood T cells in healthy people across ages. The second PCR ran roughly 6 to 11 cycles with a sample-barcoded 5' primer and J-beta primers. TCRdb called the 5' RACE reads again in MiXCR, with one record for every CDR3 protein. The data hold about 700,000 distinct CDR3 sequences, with about 34% observed a single time. The sequencing sample was made of blood. The source is a woman at least 80 years old in good health.

This clonotype was counted many times. CDR3 in DNA: TGCAGTGTTATGGCGGCAGGGTATGCTGGGGCCAACGTCCTGACTTTC. Amino acid sequence: CSVMAAGYAGANVLTF. The chain employs TRBV20-1 and TRBJ2-6, with D maybe TRBD1 (5 bases). Trimming removed 7 bases at V and 2 bases at J, with 18 bases between. The CDR3 sequence is 16 residues long. The germline gives CDR1 DFQATT, CDR2 SNEGSKA (reference sequence).

The chain recombines TRBV7-2 with TRBJ2-1, with D perhaps assigned TRBD1 or TRBD2 (5 bases each). This CDR3 has 16 residues. V lost 3 bases and J 4 bases, leaving 16 bases between the germline ends. Germline V gene sequence: CDR1 SGHTA, CDR2 FQGNSA. CDR3 in amino acids: CASSFAFGTSYNEQFF. The CDR3 region has the DNA TGTGCCAGCAGCTTCGCTTTCGGGACGAGTTACAATGAGCAGTTCTTC.